A selection of T cell receptor beta chains follows, all from one sample in a study of blood T cell repertoires in COVID-19. Sequenced by immunoSEQ multiplex PCR; TCRdb stores in-frame clones only, minus some. The data show over 120,000 clones, about 87% seen once. The material sequenced was peripheral blood. Receptors originate from a human donor in a cohort sampled during active COVID-19. CDR3s include the opening cysteine and the closing phenylalanine or tryptophan. A D gene is named only where the DNA matches it firmly. Clone size is stated in some rows and not others, as once, few, many or a class when expanded.

J gene: TRBJ2-3
V gene: TRBV7-2
clone size: -
D gene: TRBD1
CDR3 DNA: TGTGCCAGCAGCTCAGGACAGGCCACAGATACGCAGTATTTT
CDR3 protein: CASSSGQATDTQYF

J gene: TRBJ2-2
V gene: TRBV11-2
clone size: -
D gene: TRBD2
CDR3 DNA: TGTGCCAGCAGCTATAGCGGGGGGGCAACCGGGGAGCTGTTTTTT
CDR3 protein: CASSYSGGATGELFF

J gene: TRBJ2-5
V gene: TRBV30
clone size: -
D gene: -
CDR3 DNA: TGTGCCTGGAGTCTACTCGGGAACCAAGAGACCCAGTACTTC
CDR3 protein: CAWSLLGNQETQYF

J gene: TRBJ1-2
V gene: TRBV2
clone size: few
D gene: -
CDR3 DNA: TGTGCCAGCAAAAGGACGGGGATCCCGGGTGGCTACACCTTC
CDR3 protein: CASKRTGIPGGYTF

J gene: TRBJ2-3
V gene: TRBV5-1
clone size: -
D gene: TRBD1
CDR3 DNA: TGCGCCAGCAGCTTCGGGACAGTTAGCACAGATACGCAGTATTTT
CDR3 protein: CASSFGTVSTDTQYF

J gene: TRBJ1-1
V gene: TRBV10-3
clone size: -
D gene: -
CDR3 DNA: TGTGCCGCATCGGGGAGAGGGAAGGATGAAGCTTTCTTT
CDR3 protein: CAASGRGKDEAFF

J gene: TRBJ2-1
V gene: TRBV2
clone size: many
D gene: -
CDR3 DNA: TGTGCCAGCAGTGAAGCGGGGACTCCTCACAGTGAGCAGTTCTTC
CDR3 protein: CASSEAGTPHSEQFF

J gene: TRBJ1-1
V gene: TRBV5-1
clone size: -
D gene: TRBD1
CDR3 DNA: TGCGCCAGCAGCTTGGAAGGGGGCTGGACTGAAGCTTTCTTT
CDR3 protein: CASSLEGGWTEAFF

J gene: TRBJ2-2
V gene: TRBV2
clone size: -
D gene: -
CDR3 DNA: TGTGCCAGCAGTGAAGCGCGGCCTCCCGGGGAGCTGTTTTTT
CDR3 protein: CASSEARPPGELFF

J gene: TRBJ2-1
V gene: TRBV29-1
clone size: -
D gene: TRBD2
CDR3 DNA: TGCAGCGTATACCAGAGGACTAGCGGGAGGGTATATGAGCAGTTCTTC
CDR3 protein: CSVYQRTSGRVYEQFF

J gene: TRBJ2-1
V gene: TRBV14
clone size: -
D gene: TRBD2
CDR3 DNA: TGTGCCAGCAGCCTCTTAGCGGGCTTCTCCTACAATGAGCAGTTCTTC
CDR3 protein: CASSLLAGFSYNEQFF

J gene: TRBJ1-2
V gene: TRBV18
clone size: -
D gene: -
CDR3 DNA: TGTGCCAGCTCACCACAGGGGCTGGGCTACACCTTC
CDR3 protein: CASSPQGLGYTF

J gene: TRBJ2-1
V gene: TRBV5-1
clone size: -
D gene: -
CDR3 DNA: TGCGCCAGCAGCTTTAAACCCGGCTCCTACAATGAGCAGTTCTTC
CDR3 protein: CASSFKPGSYNEQFF

J gene: TRBJ2-3
V gene: TRBV15
clone size: -
D gene: TRBD1
CDR3 DNA: TGTGCCACCAGCACCCGGACAGGTAAAGGCACAGATACGCAGTATTTT
CDR3 protein: CATSTRTGKGTDTQYF

J gene: TRBJ2-5
V gene: TRBV27
clone size: -
D gene: TRBD2
CDR3 DNA: TGTGCCAGCAGCCGCGGGACTAGCGGGAGTCTTAGGGCTATTAGGCAAGAGACCCAGTACTTC
CDR3 protein: CASSRGTSGSLRAIRQETQYF

J gene: TRBJ1-1
V gene: TRBV6-5
clone size: once
D gene: TRBD1
CDR3 DNA: TGTGCCACCTCGGGACAGATCAACACTGAAGCTTTCTTT
CDR3 protein: CATSGQINTEAFF